Below are 27 T cell receptor beta chains sequenced from a single sample in a study of T cells in Graves' hyperthyroidism and ophthalmopathy. What was amplified from RNA transcripts were TCR beta CDR3 regions. Researchers ran a first-round RT-PCR on the TCR CDR3 using the HTBI primer set. TCRdb reprocessed the multiplex PCR reads with MiXCR, giving one entry per CDR3 protein. This table has approximately 570,000 distinct CDR3 sequences, approximately 20% appearing once. Sequencing was performed on blood. All receptors come from a man between 35 and 55 years old with Graves' ophthalmopathy.

This clonotype was seen many times. The chain recombines TRBV7-2 with TRBJ2-1; TRBD2 aligns across 14 bases. The CDR3 is 15 amino acids. The V gene's germline CDR1 is SGHTA and CDR2 FQGNSA. With 5 bases clipped from V and 10 bases from J, the junction kept 7 bases outside the gene matches. The CDR3 reads CASSPGTSGSSEQFF. In DNA form, the CDR3 reads TGTGCCAGCAGCCCCGGGACTAGCGGGAGTAGCGAGCAGTTCTTC. Based on the CDR3 plus reference TRBV7-2 and TRBJ2-1, the full variable domain is GAGVSQSPSNKVTEKGKDVELRCDPISGHTALYWYRQSLGQGLEFLIYFQGNSAPDKSGLPSDRFSAERTGGSVSTLTIQRTQQEDSAVYLCASSPGTSGSSEQFFGPGTRLTVL.

The chain joins TRBV19 to TRBJ2-1; 7 nucleotides match TRBD2. The V gene end was trimmed by 0 bases and the J gene end by 7 bases; junction bases not matched to a gene: 12. This CDR3 has 17 amino acids. CDR1 LNHDA and CDR2 SQIVND come from the germline V gene (reference sequence). The chain's CDR3 is CASSIDPSAGIKNEQFF. The CDR3, as DNA: TGTGCCAGTAGTATAGATCCATCAGCGGGAATTAAGAATGAGCAGTTCTTC.

The chain couples TRBV10-3 to TRBJ2-7, with a possible D match to TRBD2 (6 bases). Deletions cut 4 bases from V and 2 bases from J, with 15 bases between. This CDR3 has 15 amino acids. The germline V gene encodes CDR1 ENHRY and CDR2 SYGVKD. This CDR3 is CAISAQISGPYEQYF. Written as DNA, the CDR3 is TGTGCCATCAGTGCGCAGATTAGCGGACCCTACGAGCAGTACTTC.

In regard to this clonotype: The junction and the germline gene differ at one end; a read error may be behind it. The chain uses TRBV2 and TRBJ1-2, with no clear D. Germline-derived CDR1 and CDR2 are SNHLY and FYNNEI. The CDR3 sequence is 19 residues long. Here the CDR3 reads CANSEAWTHTPRVNYGYTF. As DNA, the CDR3 is TGTGCCAACAGTGAAGCTTGGACCCACACCCCACGGGTGAACTATGGCTACACCTTC.

The chain uses TRBV29-1 and TRBJ2-1, with 9 bases matching TRBD2. The germline gives CDR1 SQVTM, CDR2 ANQGSEA. After removal of 6 bases from V and 2 bases from J, the junction contained 8 bases not matched to a gene. This CDR3 is 15 amino acids long. The CDR3 protein is CSVILAGRAYNEQFF. The CDR3 coding sequence is TGCAGCGTAATCCTAGCGGGAAGAGCCTACAATGAGCAGTTCTTC.

There are a few counts of this clonotype. The chain couples TRBV9 to TRBJ2-4; no reliable D call. V was trimmed by 2 bases and J by 7 bases, leaving 16 bases between them. Germline values: CDR1 SGDLS, CDR2 YYNGEE. The CDR3 has 15 amino acids. The CDR3: CASSVGGDSLNIQYF. The DNA of the CDR3 is TGTGCCAGCAGCGTCGGTGGAGACTCTCTCAACATTCAGTACTTC.

For the CDR3, the DNA is TGTGCCAGTAGTATTGGCGCCGGGGCCAACGTCCTGACTTTC. Translating it yields CASSIGAGANVLTF. The genes are TRBV19 and TRBJ2-6; no clear D. V shed 3 bases and J shed 4 bases, with 7 bases lying between them. The CDR3 extends over 14 amino acids. Germline CDR1 reads LNHDA; CDR2 reads SQIVND (reference sequence).

The rearrangement joins TRBV19 to TRBJ2-5, with D perhaps matching TRBD2 (7 bases). This CDR3 contains 16 residues. In germline, CDR1 is LNHDA, CDR2 SQIVND (reference sequence). V was trimmed by 7 bases and J by 5 bases, leaving 23 bases between them. The CDR3 here is CASTPEGTRGGETQYF. The CDR3 DNA reads TGTGCCAGTACACCTGAGGGGACAAGGGGAGGGGAGACCCAGTACTTC.

At least ten counts were recorded for this clonotype. The junction differs from germline at one of its ends, possibly a read error. V is TRBV5-1 and J is TRBJ2-1, with TRBD2 identical over 10 bases. The CDR3 contains 16 residues. Germline-derived CDR1 and CDR2 are SGHRS and YFSETQ. The CDR3, as DNA: TGTGCCAGCAGTTTGGCTAGCGGGAGCTCCTACAATGAGCAGTTCTTC. Translation: CASSLASGSSYNEQFF. The variable domain in full, with the rest retrieved from reference TRBV5-1 and TRBJ2-1, is KAGVTQTPRYLIKTRGQQVTLSCSPISGHRSVSWYQQTPGQGLQFLFEYFSETQRNKGNFPGRFSGRQFSNSRSEMNVSTLELGDSALYLCASSLASGSSYNEQFFGPGTRLTVL.

This clonotype was seen a few times. This chain joins TRBV3-1 and TRBJ1-6, with D possibly TRBD1 on 6 matching bases. V gave up 4 bases and J gave up 0 bases, with 13 bases separating them. Germline CDR1 LGHDT, CDR2 YNNKEL (reference sequence). This CDR3 has 17 amino acids. The CDR3 region has the DNA TGTGCCAGCAGCCTTTCCTCAGGGGTCTCCTATAATTCACCCCTCCACTTT. It translates to CASSLSSGVSYNSPLHF.

The V call is TRBV4-1, the J call TRBJ2-3, with D tentatively TRBD2 (7 bases). Germline lookup yields CDR1 MGHRA and CDR2 YSYEKL. V lost 1 base and J lost 5, with 19 bases in between. CDR3 length: 17 amino acids. The chain's CDR3 is CASSQVGARERGDTQYF. The DNA of the CDR3 is TGCGCCAGCAGCCAAGTGGGGGCGCGGGAGAGGGGAGATACGCAGTATTTT.

In this sample, this clonotype turned up a few times. The gene calls are TRBV18 and TRBJ2-7; D possibly corresponds to TRBD2 (6 bases). Germline loops: CDR1 KGHSH, CDR2 LQKENI. There are 15 residues in the CDR3. Trimming cost V 3 bases and J 0 bases, with 12 bases left between them. CDR3 in amino acids: CASSPGLSSSYEQYF. In DNA, the CDR3 is TGTGCCAGCTCACCGGGACTGTCAAGCTCCTACGAGCAGTACTTC.

This clonotype was counted at least ten times. The rearrangement uses TRBV12-3 or TRBV12-4 and TRBJ2-1; TRBD2 matches 10 bases. This CDR3 spans 16 amino acids. With V trimmed by 6 bases and J by 5 bases, 10 bases remained unmatched. This CDR3 is CASRVTGTSAHNEQFF. For the CDR3, the DNA is TGTGCCAGCAGAGTAACCGGGACTAGCGCCCACAATGAGCAGTTCTTC.

Many counts were recorded for this clonotype. The J gene is TRBJ1-1, the V gene TRBV20-1; TRBD1 is a possible D gene (5 bases). The CDR3 covers 15 residues. Trimming removed 3 bases from V and 4 bases from J, with 18 bases in between. Germline-derived CDR1 and CDR2 are DFQATT and SNEGSKA (reference sequence). CDR3 nucleotide sequence: TGCAGTGCTAGTTCTGGGGGTGGATTTTTCACTGAAGCTTTCTTT. Amino acid sequence: CSASSGGGFFTEAFF.

At least ten counts were recorded for this clonotype. The genes are TRBV3-1 and TRBJ1-1, with unresolved D. The V end lost 0 bases, the J end lost 3 bases, and 8 bases lay between the germline ends. CDR3 length: 14 amino acids. Germline CDR1 reads LGHDT; CDR2 reads YNNKEL (reference sequence). CDR3 sequence: CASSQDALHTEAFF. Written as DNA, the CDR3 is TGTGCCAGCAGCCAAGACGCGTTGCACACTGAAGCTTTCTTT.

This clonotype was found a few times. V usage is TRBV29-1 and J usage is TRBJ1-3; D not resolved. CDR1 SQVTM and CDR2 ANQGSEA come from the germline V gene. The CDR3 totals 14 residues. Deletions cut 6 bases from V and 0 bases from J, with 12 bases between. The CDR3 DNA follows: TGCAGCGTACTCAAGACGTCCTCTGGAAACACCATATATTTT. Translated: CSVLKTSSGNTIYF.

The chain carries TRBV20-1 and TRBJ2-2, with 8 bases aligning to TRBD2. The CDR3 runs 13 residues. Unmatched junction bases numbered 7, after V lost 6 bases and J lost 7 bases. The germline V gene has CDR1 DFQATT and CDR2 SNEGSKA (reference sequence). CDR3 bases: TGCAGTGCGCCGGGAGGGCCGCACGGGGAGCTGTTTTTT. It encodes CSAPGGPHGELFF.

Only one count was recorded for this clonotype. The CDR3 spells CASSLFEGTYEQYF. CDR3 nucleotide sequence: TGTGCCAGCAGCTTATTTGAAGGGACCTACGAGCAGTACTTC. The genes are TRBV7-9 and TRBJ2-7; D is unresolved. V lost 2 bases, J lost 2 bases, and 10 bases lay in between. The CDR3 covers 14 residues. CDR1 is SEHNR, CDR2 FQNEAQ, per germline (reference sequence).

This clonotype has more than one count but fewer than ten. This chain joins TRBV5-8 and TRBJ2-1; D not resolved. CDR1 SGHTS and CDR2 YDEGEE come from the germline V gene. V was clipped by 2 bases and J by 8 bases, with 11 bases between them. The CDR3 runs to 13 residues. The CDR3, as DNA: TGTGCCAGCAGCTTATTCTCGGTCCATGAGCAGTTCTTC. Residues: CASSLFSVHEQFF. The full variable domain, rest sourced from reference TRBV5-8 and TRBJ2-1, is EAGVTQSPTHLIKTRGQQATLRCSPISGHTSVYWYQQALGLGLQFLLWYDEGEERNRGNFPPRFSGRQFPNYSSELNVNALELEDSALYLCASSLFSVHEQFFGPGTRLTVL.

Many counts were recorded for this clonotype. The chain combines TRBV7-9 with TRBJ2-3, with 7 bases identical to TRBD1. With V trimmed by 6 bases and J by 4 bases, 19 bases remained unmatched. This CDR3 region has 18 residues. Germline V gene sequence: CDR1 SEHNR, CDR2 FQNEAQ (reference sequence). The CDR3 nucleotides read TGTGCCAGCAGTCCTCTTGAGGACGCCCACAGGGGTGCAGATACGCAGTATTTT. It codes for CASSPLEDAHRGADTQYF.

This clonotype was seen repeatedly, ten times or more. CDR3 coding DNA: TGTGCCAGCGCCAAAATCCCCCAAGAGACCCAGTACTTC. Its protein product is CASAKIPQETQYF. The V and J genes are TRBV3-1 and TRBJ2-5; D unclear. V lost 8 bases and J lost 1, with 11 bases in between. Germline V lookup: CDR1 LGHDT, CDR2 YNNKEL (reference sequence). This CDR3 has 13 residues.

This clonotype was detected many times. The chain carries TRBV4-2 and TRBJ2-7; 8 bases line up with TRBD1. Germline V gene sequence: CDR1 LGHNA, CDR2 YNFKEQ. Germline trimming cut 3 bases from V and 4 bases from J; bases unmatched to any gene: 5. The CDR3 covers 14 residues. This chain's CDR3 is CASSQDRVGYEQYF. The CDR3, as DNA: TGTGCCAGCAGCCAGGACAGGGTCGGGTACGAGCAGTACTTC.

Remarks on this clonotype: Given a much more abundant clone one base away, this may be a read error. Since the CDR3 does not end with the conserved phenylalanine or tryptophan, this likely comes from a read error. V usage is TRBV5-5 and J usage is TRBJ1-1, with D tentatively TRBD1 (6 bases). The CDR3 has 16 residues. Germline loops: CDR1 SGHKS, CDR2 YYEKEE (reference sequence). Trimming pared 6 bases from V and 4 bases from J, leaving 22 bases between. The CDR3 sequence is CASISNSPGATTEAFS. CDR3 in DNA: TGTGCCAGCATCTCTAACTCCCCGGGGGCGACCACTGAAGCTTTCTCT.

The chain carries TRBV6-2 or TRBV6-3 and TRBJ1-2, with a weak D call TRBD1 (6 bases). The CDR3 sequence is 15 residues long. Germline CDR1 MNHEY, CDR2 SVGEGT. The ends were cut back, 10 bases at V and 5 bases at J, with 23 bases in the middle. CDR3 protein: CATFGGRRMGYGYTF. The CDR3 bases are TGTGCCACCTTCGGGGGGCGGCGGATGGGGTATGGCTACACCTTC.

Only a few counts were recorded for this clonotype. This chain links TRBV27 with TRBJ1-6; TRBD1 matches 7 bases. Germline V gives CDR1 MNHEY, CDR2 SMNVEV (reference sequence). Trimming cost V 8 bases and J 7 bases; bases outside gene matches: 5. This CDR3 spans 13 amino acids. The CDR3 reads CASGTAKNSPLHF. CDR3 nucleotide sequence: TGTGCCAGCGGGACAGCCAAAAATTCACCCCTCCACTTT.

This CDR3 is CASSRVTGGNEAFF. The CDR3 bases are TGTGCCAGCAGCCGAGTGACAGGGGGCAATGAAGCTTTCTTT. The chain carries TRBV3-1 and TRBJ1-1; the match to TRBD1 covers 10 bases. The trim removed 4 bases at V and 7 bases at J, leaving 6 bases unmatched. The CDR3 is made up of 14 amino acids. Looked up from germline, CDR1 is LGHDT and CDR2 is YNNKEL (reference sequence).

The V and J genes are TRBV19 and TRBJ2-1, with D maybe TRBD1 (6 bases). The CDR3 has 16 residues. From germline, CDR1 is LNHDA and CDR2 SQIVND (reference sequence). Trimming removed 6 bases at V and 0 bases at J, with 15 bases between. Here the CDR3 DNA reads TGTGCCAGTAGCACGACAACAGGGAGCTCCTACAATGAGCAGTTCTTC. As protein: CASSTTTGSSYNEQFF.